This T cell receptor (beta chain) derives from a study of identical twins. Study-level results: Within beta out-of-frame sequences, the excess sharing observed between twins was weaker.

V lost 2 bases, J lost 4 bases, and 8 bases lay in between. The germline gives CDR1 DFQATT, CDR2 SNEGSKA (reference sequence). The CDR3 runs to 12 residues. A universal primer site was incorporated via template switching, and the cDNA contained unique molecular identifiers. TCRdb recomputed calls from the 5' RACE reads with MiXCR, one row per CDR3 protein. The sample yields hundreds of thousands of distinct CDR3 sequences, 5.5% to 6.5% seen once. This clonotype was recorded at least ten times. Its antigen is unidentified. The sample comprised naive T cells sorted from blood. This chain uses TRBV20-1 with TRBJ1-2; no firm D call. This clonotype originated in a man aged 18 to 29 in good health. This CDR3 reads CSARPEGYGYTF. DNA for the CDR3: TGCAGTGCTAGACCTGAGGGCTATGGCTACACCTTC.